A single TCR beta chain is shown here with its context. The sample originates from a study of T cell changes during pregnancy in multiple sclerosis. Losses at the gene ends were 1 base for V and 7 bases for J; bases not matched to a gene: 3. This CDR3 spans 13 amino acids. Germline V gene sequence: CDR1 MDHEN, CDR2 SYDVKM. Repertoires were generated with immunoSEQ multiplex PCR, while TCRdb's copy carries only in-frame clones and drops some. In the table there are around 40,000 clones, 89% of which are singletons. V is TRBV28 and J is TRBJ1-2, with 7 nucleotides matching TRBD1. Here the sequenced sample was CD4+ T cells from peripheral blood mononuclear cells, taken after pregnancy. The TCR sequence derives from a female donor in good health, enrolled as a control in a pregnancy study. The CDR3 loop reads CASSLLGGLGYTF. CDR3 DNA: TGTGCCAGCAGTTTATTAGGGGGCCTTGGCTACACCTTC.